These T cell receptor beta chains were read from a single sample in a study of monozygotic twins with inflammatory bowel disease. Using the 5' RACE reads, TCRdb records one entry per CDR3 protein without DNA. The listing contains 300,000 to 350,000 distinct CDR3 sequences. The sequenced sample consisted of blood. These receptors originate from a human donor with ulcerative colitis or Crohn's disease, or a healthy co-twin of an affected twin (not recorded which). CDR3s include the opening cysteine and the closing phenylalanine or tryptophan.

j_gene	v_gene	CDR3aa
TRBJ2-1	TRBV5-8	CASSLTGGRVDNEQFF
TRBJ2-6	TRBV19	CASTQGFGANVLTF
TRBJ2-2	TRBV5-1	CASSLGTGANTGELFF
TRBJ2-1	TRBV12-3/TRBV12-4	CASRRTGQGRNEQFF
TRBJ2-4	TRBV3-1	CASSQGLATWETKNIQYF
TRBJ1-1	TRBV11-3	CASSLDPLNTEAFF
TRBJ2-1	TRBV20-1	CSARTGRLSSYNEQFF
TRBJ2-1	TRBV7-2	CASSLQAGEGQFF
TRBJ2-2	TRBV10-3	CAIRGTGGTTGELFF
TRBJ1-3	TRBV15	CATSTGGLGTIYF
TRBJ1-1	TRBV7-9	CASSSLTENTEAFF
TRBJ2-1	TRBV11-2	CALGGVSSYNEQFF
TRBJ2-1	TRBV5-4	CASSEQGHRRLNEQFF
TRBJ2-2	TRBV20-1	CSARVGGNTGELFF
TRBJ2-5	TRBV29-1	CSVLPSGTGRFETQYF
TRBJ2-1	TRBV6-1	CASSTAGRLSNEQFF
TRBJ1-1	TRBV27	CASSSRTGGLDMNTEAFF
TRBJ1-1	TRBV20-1	CSAAKTNTEAFF
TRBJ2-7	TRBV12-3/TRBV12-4	CASTLRVGIYEQYF
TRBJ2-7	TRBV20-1	CSARAHQGDSLYEQYF
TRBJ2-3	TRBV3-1	CASSQDRDGGWGDTQYF
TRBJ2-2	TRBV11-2	CASSLESSGGATGELFF
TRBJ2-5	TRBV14	CASSQGTGGRETQYF
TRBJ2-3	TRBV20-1	CSARESMSPGDTQYF
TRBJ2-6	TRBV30	CAWSPGQGRSGANVLTF
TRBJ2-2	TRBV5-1	CASSLENPTGELFF
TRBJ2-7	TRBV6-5	CASRSPASGEQYF
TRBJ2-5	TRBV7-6	CASSLPPGKREETQYF
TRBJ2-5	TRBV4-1	CASSQKVGTSQQETQYF
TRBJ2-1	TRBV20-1	CSARRTSNEQFF
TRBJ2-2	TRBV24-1	CATSLRGSHGELFF
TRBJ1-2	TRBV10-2	CASSESTGGVGRYTF
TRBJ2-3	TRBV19	CASSLRDFSDTQYF
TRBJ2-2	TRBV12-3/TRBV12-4	CASRGDRAGELFF
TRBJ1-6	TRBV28	CASSLTGWTGPLHF
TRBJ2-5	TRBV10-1	CASSGGPNTETQYF
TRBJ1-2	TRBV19	CASSIDPRSYTF
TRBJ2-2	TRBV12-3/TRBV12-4	CASSWAVTGELFF
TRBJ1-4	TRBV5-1	CASSSGTGYYEKLFF
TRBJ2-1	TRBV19	CASSTRQVTYNEQFF
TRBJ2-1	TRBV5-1	CASSLATGGTYNEQFF